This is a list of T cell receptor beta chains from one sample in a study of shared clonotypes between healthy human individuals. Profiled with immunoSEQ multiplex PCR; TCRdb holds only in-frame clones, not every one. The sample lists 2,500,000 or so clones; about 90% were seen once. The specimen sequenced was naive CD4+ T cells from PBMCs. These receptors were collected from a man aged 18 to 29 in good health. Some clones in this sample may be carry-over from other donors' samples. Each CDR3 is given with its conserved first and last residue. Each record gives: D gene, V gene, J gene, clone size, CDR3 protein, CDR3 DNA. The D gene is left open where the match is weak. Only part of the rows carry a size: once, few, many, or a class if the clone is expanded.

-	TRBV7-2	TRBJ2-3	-	CASSQWGGYRTDTQYF	TGTGCCAGCAGCCAGTGGGGCGGATATCGCACAGATACGCAGTATTTT
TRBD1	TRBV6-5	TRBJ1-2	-	CASGRPGQGADGYTF	TGTGCCAGCGGTAGGCCGGGACAGGGGGCGGACGGCTACACCTTC
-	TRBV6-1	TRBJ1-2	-	CASSEPRQANYGYTF	TGTGCCAGCAGTGAACCCCGTCAGGCAAACTATGGCTACACCTTC
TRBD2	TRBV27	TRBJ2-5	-	CASSSHGTSAQETQYF	TGTGCCAGCAGTTCCCACGGGACTAGCGCACAAGAGACCCAGTACTTC
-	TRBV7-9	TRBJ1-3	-	CASRQGLSSGNTIYF	TGTGCCAGCAGGCAAGGTCTGAGCTCTGGAAACACCATATATTTT
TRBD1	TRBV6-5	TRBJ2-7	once	CASKGTGLYEQYF	TGTGCCAGCAAGGGGACAGGGCTCTACGAGCAGTACTTC
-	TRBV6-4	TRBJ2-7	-	CASIGTVIYEQYF	TGTGCCAGCATCGGGACGGTGATCTACGAGCAGTACTTC
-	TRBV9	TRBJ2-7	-	CASSPRGAGSSYEQYF	TGTGCCAGCAGCCCCCGGGGGGCGGGGAGCTCCTACGAGCAGTACTTC
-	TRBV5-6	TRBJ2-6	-	CASWGRGANVLTF	TGTGCCAGCTGGGGGAGAGGGGCCAACGTCCTGACTTTC
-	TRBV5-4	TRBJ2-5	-	CASSPAGVGETQYF	TGTGCCAGCAGCCCAGCAGGGGTGGGGGAGACCCAGTACTTC
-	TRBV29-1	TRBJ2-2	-	CSVEGPSRELFF	TGCAGCGTTGAGGGGCCTTCCCGGGAGCTGTTTTTT
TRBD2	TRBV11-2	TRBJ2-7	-	CASRPSGRGYEQYF	TGTGCCAGCAGACCGAGCGGGAGAGGGTACGAGCAGTACTTC
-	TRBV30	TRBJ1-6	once	CAWSHSLTNSPLHF	TGTGCCTGGAGCCACAGCTTAACCAATTCACCCCTCCACTTT
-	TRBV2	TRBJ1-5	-	CARLFLTETSNQPQHF	TGTGCCAGACTATTTCTAACGGAAACGAGCAATCAGCCCCAGCATTTT
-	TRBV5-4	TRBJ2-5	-	CASSTRTPLIGETQYF	TGTGCCAGCAGCACAAGGACTCCCCTCATTGGGGAGACCCAGTACTTC
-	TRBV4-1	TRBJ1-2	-	CASSQVFASSAFYGYTF	TGCGCCAGCAGCCAAGTTTTCGCCTCGTCTGCTTTTTATGGCTACACCTTC
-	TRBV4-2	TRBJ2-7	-	CASSQERRHPELGSGLEQYF	TGTGCCAGCAGCCAAGAGAGGAGACACCCGGAACTTGGGTCGGGGCTCGAGCAGTACTTC
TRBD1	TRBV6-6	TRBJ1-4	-	CASSTDRVGEKLFF	TGTGCCAGCAGTACCGACAGGGTAGGGGAAAAACTGTTTTTT
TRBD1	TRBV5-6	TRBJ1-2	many	CASNPLGTGEYGYTF	TGTGCCAGCAATCCGCTAGGGACAGGGGAATATGGCTACACCTTC
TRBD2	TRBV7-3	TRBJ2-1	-	CASSLLGSRSGRAYEQFF	TGTGCCAGCAGCTTATTGGGGTCGAGAAGCGGGAGGGCCTACGAGCAGTTCTTC
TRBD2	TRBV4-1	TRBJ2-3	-	CASSLSGRADTQYF	TGCGCCAGCAGCCTAAGCGGGAGGGCAGATACGCAGTATTTT
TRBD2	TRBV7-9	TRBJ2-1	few	CASSLAGLAGGEQFF	TGTGCCAGCAGCTTAGCGGGACTAGCGGGAGGTGAGCAGTTCTTC
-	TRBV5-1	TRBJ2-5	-	CASREPGQETQYF	TGCGCCAGCAGGGAACCCGGGCAAGAGACCCAGTACTTC
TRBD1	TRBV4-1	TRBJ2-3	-	CASSTNRGLGTDTQYF	TGCGCCAGCAGCACCAACAGGGGGCTGGGAACAGATACGCAGTATTTT
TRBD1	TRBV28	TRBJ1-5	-	CASGRQGNQPQHF	TGTGCCAGCGGCAGACAGGGGAATCAGCCCCAGCATTTT
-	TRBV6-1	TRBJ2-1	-	CASRQSSYNEQFF	TGTGCCAGCAGACAGTCCTCCTACAATGAGCAGTTCTTC
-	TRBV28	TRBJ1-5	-	CASSFRDTSNQPQHF	TGTGCCAGCAGTTTTCGGGACACTAGCAATCAGCCCCAGCATTTT
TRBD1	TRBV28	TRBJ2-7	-	CASSLSWDRVGYEQYF	TGTGCCAGCAGTCTAAGTTGGGACAGGGTGGGTTACGAGCAGTACTTC
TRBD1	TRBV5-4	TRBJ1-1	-	CASSKGQGGTEAFF	TGTGCCAGCAGCAAAGGACAGGGAGGGACTGAAGCTTTCTTT
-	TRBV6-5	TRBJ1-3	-	CASSYNRGYGNTIYF	TGTGCCAGCAGTTACAACCGGGGGTATGGAAACACCATATATTTT
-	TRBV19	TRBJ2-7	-	CASRIALRGTYEQYF	TGTGCCAGTAGGATCGCGCTGCGGGGCACCTACGAGCAGTACTTC
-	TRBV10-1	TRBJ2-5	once	CASSGQIQETQYF	TGCGCCAGCAGTGGACAGATACAAGAGACCCAGTACTTC
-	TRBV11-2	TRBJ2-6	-	CASSTLGGRVTF	TGTGCCAGCAGCACGTTAGGGGGGAGAGTGACTTTC
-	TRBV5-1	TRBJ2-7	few	CASSLGPDEQYF	TGCGCCAGCAGCTTGGGGCCGGACGAGCAGTACTTC
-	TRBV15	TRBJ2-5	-	CATSRGGGETQYF	TGTGCCACCTCCAGGGGAGGCGGAGAGACCCAGTACTTC
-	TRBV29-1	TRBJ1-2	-	CSVSGTQINPDGYTF	TGCAGCGTCTCCGGGACTCAAATCAATCCCGATGGCTACACCTTC
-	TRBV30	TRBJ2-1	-	CAWEVAYNEQFF	TGTGCCTGGGAAGTCGCCTACAATGAGCAGTTCTTC
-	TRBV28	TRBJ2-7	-	CASRPHRDSYEQYF	TGTGCCAGCAGACCTCACAGGGACTCCTACGAGCAGTACTTC
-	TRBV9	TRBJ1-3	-	CASSVEAGNTIYF	TGTGCCAGCAGCGTAGAGGCGGGAAACACCATATATTTT
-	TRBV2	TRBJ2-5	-	CASSIVPQETQYF	TGTGCCAGCAGCATCGTGCCTCAAGAGACCCAGTACTTC
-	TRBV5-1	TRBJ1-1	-	CATYRAPNTEAFF	TGCGCCACGTACCGGGCCCCGAACACTGAAGCTTTCTTT
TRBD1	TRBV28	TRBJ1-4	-	CASSERQGTTNEKLFF	TGTGCCAGCAGCGAGCGACAGGGGACGACTAATGAAAAACTGTTTTTT
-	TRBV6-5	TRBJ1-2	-	CASRLTGNYGYTF	TGTGCTAGCAGGCTGACAGGAAACTATGGCTACACCTTC
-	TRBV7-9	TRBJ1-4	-	CASSLGGAGEKLFF	TGTGCCAGCAGCTTAGGAGGGGCAGGAGAAAAACTGTTTTTT
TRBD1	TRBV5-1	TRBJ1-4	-	CASSLGQGDEKLFF	TGCGCCAGCAGCTTGGGGCAGGGGGATGAAAAACTGTTTTTT